This T cell receptor (beta chain) was captured in a study of cytomegalovirus exposure and HLA in healthy donors. Study conclusions and caveats: A few V segments could not be told apart, such as TRBV6-2 and TRBV6-3, and were left out. The authors confirmed in vitro that a few CMV-associated chains were specific for CMV antigens. It was reported that TCR beta sequences correctly inferred the HLA-A and HLA-B alleles for most subjects.

CDR1 is SEHNR and CDR2 is FQNEAQ in the germline V gene (reference sequence). CDR3 length: 13 residues. Trimming cost V 0 bases and J 4 bases, with 5 bases left between them. The PCR ran on 60 Vbeta and 13 Jbeta primers. Here immunoSEQ multiplex PCR was the method, and the copy in TCRdb shows in-frame clones only, minus some. The sample lists about 110,000 clones, about 80% occurring once. Worth noting for this clone: Its antigen is currently unknown.

The donors comprised healthy bone marrow donors. The J gene is TRBJ2-3, the V gene TRBV7-9; D is perhaps TRBD2 (5 bases). The sequencing sample was made of PBMCs. The TCR comes from a woman aged 60 to 75 in good health and CMV-seropositive. The CDR3 here is CASSLAGADTQYF. In DNA, the CDR3 is TGTGCCAGCAGCTTAGCGGGAGCAGATACGCAGTATTTT.